The 21 T cell receptor beta chains in this list originate from one sample, sequenced in a study of blood T cell repertoires in COVID-19. Profiling relied on immunoSEQ multiplex PCR, and the TCRdb table lists in-frame clones only, not all of them. The sample includes about 160,000 clones, approximately 88% seen only once; the top ten take more than 7%. The sequencing input was peripheral blood. The receptors stem from a woman of 80 years or more with active or convalescent COVID-19.

The gene calls are TRBV7-2 and TRBJ2-3; 7 bases match TRBD2. Germline CDR1 SGHTA, CDR2 FQGNSA. With V trimmed by 5 bases and J by 5 bases, 7 bases remained unmatched. This CDR3 region has 14 residues. This CDR3 reads CASSPERGVDTQYF. In DNA, the CDR3 is TGTGCCAGCAGCCCTGAGCGGGGAGTAGATACGCAGTATTTT. Filled out from reference TRBV7-2 and TRBJ2-3, the complete variable domain reads GAGVSQSPSNKVTEKGKDVELRCDPISGHTALYWYRQSLGQGLEFLIYFQGNSAPDKSGLPSDRFSAERTGGSVSTLTIQRTQQEDSAVYLCASSPERGVDTQYFGPGTRLTVL.

CDR3 bases: TGCGCCAGCAGCCAAATTGCAGGGGCTCCCTATGGCTACACCTTC. Amino acids: CASSQIAGAPYGYTF. This chain connects TRBV4-3 to TRBJ1-2; TRBD1 might be the D (6 bases). CDR1 is LGHNA, CDR2 YSLEER, per germline. V lost 2 bases to trimming and J lost 4 bases, with 14 bases between them. The CDR3 is 15 amino acids.

This clone was observed a few times. V is TRBV5-1 and J is TRBJ2-7, with 10 bases aligning to TRBD1. Germline CDR1 and CDR2: SGHRS and YFSETQ. The junction had 7 bases not matched to a gene; V was cut back by 6 bases and J by 4 bases. The CDR3 length is 14 residues. CDR3 DNA: TGCGCCAGCAACTCCGGGACAGGGGAATACGAGCAGTACTTC. Translation gives CASNSGTGEYEQYF.

About this clone itself: Other DNA sequences in the same sample also yield this CDR3. The rearrangement links TRBV5-1 to TRBJ2-7; perhaps TRBD1 as D (6 bases). This CDR3 comprises 13 residues. V was cut by 4 bases and J by 2 bases, with 10 bases left in between. Germline lookup yields CDR1 SGHRS and CDR2 YFSETQ. The CDR3 reads CASSPTGTYEQYF. The CDR3 DNA sequence: TGCGCCAGCAGCCCCACAGGGACCTACGAGCAGTACTTC. Full variable domain (outside the CDR3, taken from reference TRBV5-1 and TRBJ2-7): KAGVTQTPRYLIKTRGQQVTLSCSPISGHRSVSWYQQTPGQGLQFLFEYFSETQRNKGNFPGRFSGRQFSNSRSEMNVSTLELGDSALYLCASSPTGTYEQYFGPGTRLTVT.

The CDR3: CASSLGGTGVTEAFF. In DNA, the CDR3 is TGTGCCAGCAGCCTGGGGGGGACAGGGGTGACTGAAGCTTTCTTT. The chain uses TRBV5-4 and TRBJ1-1, with 10 bases matching TRBD1. The trim removed 4 bases at V and 5 bases at J, leaving 8 bases unmatched. The CDR3 consists of 15 residues. Germline V gives CDR1 SGHNT, CDR2 YYREEE (reference sequence).

The chain uses TRBV5-4 and TRBJ2-3; 11 bases agree with TRBD2. Germline CDR1 and CDR2: SGHNT and YYREEE (reference sequence). The CDR3 is 16 amino acids. V shed 2 bases and J 4 bases; nucleotides not matched to a gene: 6. CDR3 sequence (DNA): TGTGCCAGCAGCTTCGGAGCTAGCGGGGGGTCAGATACGCAGTATTTT. Protein product: CASSFGASGGSDTQYF.

This chain joins TRBV19 and TRBJ2-7; a possible D gene is TRBD2 (6 bases). Between the trimmed V and J ends, which lost 3 bases and 6 bases, there was a span of 9 bases. CDR3 length: 12 residues. Germline V CDR1 and CDR2: LNHDA, SQIVND (reference sequence). The DNA for the CDR3 is TGTGCCAGTAGTATTGGGACTGGCGAGCAGTACTTC. It yields the protein CASSIGTGEQYF.

The chain joins TRBV27 to TRBJ2-5; the D gene is possibly TRBD1 (5 bases). This CDR3 is 14 amino acids long. Per the germline V gene, CDR1 is MNHEY and CDR2 is SMNVEV (reference sequence). Trimming cost V 4 bases and J 7 bases, with 16 bases left between them. The CDR3 spells CASSSETVIGTQYF. DNA of the CDR3: TGTGCCAGCAGTTCGGAGACAGTGATAGGGACCCAGTACTTC.

The chain employs TRBV7-2 and TRBJ2-3, with TRBD2 matching 9 bases. The CDR3 is 15 residues long. Germline CDR1 reads SGHTA; CDR2 reads FQGNSA. The ends lost 6 bases at V and 1 base at J; junction bases unmatched: 5. The chain's CDR3 is CASRGSGGRTDTQYF. The DNA for the CDR3 is TGTGCCAGCAGGGGCAGCGGGGGGCGCACAGATACGCAGTATTTT.

The chain joins TRBV19 to TRBJ1-5; a weak D match, TRBD1 (6 bases). Trimming removed 5 bases from V and 0 bases from J, with 14 bases in between. Germline V gene data show CDR1 as LNHDA and CDR2 as SQIVND (reference sequence). CDR3 length: 16 residues. CDR3 sequence: CASSAGVIDSNQPQHF. CDR3 sequence (DNA): TGTGCCAGTAGTGCAGGGGTAATTGATAGCAATCAGCCCCAGCATTTT. The variable domain in full, completed from reference TRBV19 and TRBJ1-5, reads DGGITQSPKYLFRKEGQNVTLSCEQNLNHDAMYWYRQDPGQGLRLIYYSQIVNDFQKGDIAEGYSVSREKKESFPLTVTSAQKNPTAFYLCASSAGVIDSNQPQHFGDGTRLSIL.

The CDR3 sequence: CASSPIADFYNEQFF. The CDR3 bases are TGTGCCAGCTCACCCATAGCGGACTTCTACAATGAGCAGTTCTTC. The rearrangement joins TRBV18 to TRBJ2-1; possible D gene TRBD2, 6 bases. The germline V gene has CDR1 KGHSH and CDR2 LQKENI. V was clipped by 3 bases and J by 3 bases, with 12 bases between them. The CDR3 totals 15 residues.

The V and J genes are TRBV28 and TRBJ1-4; TRBD1 is a possible D gene (5 bases). V gave up 2 bases and J gave up 8 bases, with 18 bases separating them. This CDR3 is built from 16 residues. Germline CDR1 reads MDHEN; CDR2 reads SYDVKM. Here the CDR3 reads CASSLGGVMGEEKLFF. The DNA for the CDR3 is TGTGCCAGCAGTTTAGGAGGGGTTATGGGTGAAGAAAAACTGTTTTTT.

The rearrangement uses TRBV25-1 and TRBJ2-2; tentatively, D is TRBD1 (6 bases). Trimming took 6 bases from V and 0 from J, leaving 17 bases between them. In germline, CDR1 is MGHDK, CDR2 SYGVNS. The CDR3 contains 17 residues. The CDR3: CASRGHTGYTNTGELFF. The CDR3 DNA sequence: TGTGCCAGCAGGGGTCATACAGGGTATACGAACACCGGGGAGCTGTTTTTT.

The V call is TRBV24-1, the J call TRBJ2-2; TRBD2 matches at 8 bases. V gave up 5 bases and J gave up 7 bases; unmatched junction bases: 14. The CDR3 totals 17 residues. Germline CDR1 is KGHDR and CDR2 is SFDVKD. The CDR3 is CATSAPGGAGKGGELFF. In nucleotides, the CDR3 is TGTGCCACCAGTGCTCCGGGAGGGGCAGGCAAGGGCGGGGAGCTGTTTTTT.

The chain carries TRBV27 and TRBJ1-2, with a weak D call TRBD1 (5 bases). The length of the CDR3 is 13 residues. Germline CDR1 reads MNHEY; CDR2 reads SMNVEV (reference sequence). The V and J ends lost 2 bases and 6 bases respectively, with 10 bases between them. Here the CDR3 reads CASSLRGVDGYTF. DNA for the CDR3: TGTGCCAGCAGTTTAAGGGGTGTTGATGGCTACACCTTC.

The chain has TRBV2 and TRBJ2-3; 13 bases match TRBD2. Germline V gene lookup returns CDR1 SNHLY and CDR2 FYNNEI. The CDR3 is 17 amino acids. The V gene end was trimmed by 6 bases and the J gene end by 0 bases; junction bases not matched to a gene: 6. CDR3 sequence: CASRKGLAGPSTDTQYF. The CDR3 bases are TGTGCCAGCAGAAAGGGACTAGCGGGACCTAGCACAGATACGCAGTATTTT.

V usage is TRBV11-2 and J usage is TRBJ1-1; D possibly corresponds to TRBD1 (5 bases). Deletions cut 2 bases from V and 8 bases from J, with 12 bases between. The germline gives CDR1 SGHAT, CDR2 FQNNGV. The CDR3 is 13 amino acids. CDR3 DNA: TGTGCCAGCAGCTTAAGGATCCGGGGGGAAGCTTTCTTT. It codes for CASSLRIRGEAFF.

This chain joins TRBV12-3 or TRBV12-4 and TRBJ1-1; D is uncertain. V was shortened by 4 bases and J by 8 bases, with 11 bases between the two germline ends. The CDR3 is 12 amino acids. The CDR3 DNA is TGTGCCAGCAGTTCGAGGGAGCGAGAAGCTTTCTTT. Amino acids: CASSSREREAFF.

This clone was observed a single time. As DNA, the CDR3 is TGTGCCAGCAGCTTTCCGACTAGCGGGGGGGCGGTTGAGCAGTTCTTC. Protein sequence: CASSFPTSGGAVEQFF. The chain recombines TRBV7-9 with TRBJ2-1; 14 bases fit TRBD2. J gave up 9 bases and V 3 bases, and 7 bases lay outside the gene matches. The CDR3 has 16 amino acids. Germline values: CDR1 SEHNR, CDR2 FQNEAQ (reference sequence).

CDR3 loop: CASSDVSGLARSTQYF. DNA of the CDR3: TGTGCCAGCAGCGACGTATCGGGACTAGCGAGAAGTACGCAGTATTTT. The chain carries TRBV6-6 and TRBJ2-3; 10 positions match TRBD2. This CDR3 is built from 16 residues. Germline assignment: CDR1 MNHNY and CDR2 SVGAGI (reference sequence). Trimming at V came to 6 bases and at J to 8 bases, leaving 14 bases not matched to a gene.

The chain employs TRBV6-5 and TRBJ1-5; 7 bases fit TRBD1. This CDR3 has 13 amino acids. Unmatched junction bases numbered 6, after V lost 7 bases and J lost 6 bases. Germline V CDR1 and CDR2: MNHEY, SVGAGI. Here the CDR3 reads CASKGGAGQPQHF. DNA for the CDR3: TGTGCCAGCAAAGGGGGCGCGGGTCAGCCCCAGCATTTT.